This is a list of T cell receptor beta chains from one sample in a study of blood T cell repertoires in COVID-19. Only in-frame clones appear in the TCRdb table, and some are missing; sequencing was by immunoSEQ multiplex PCR. Of fewer than 250,000 clones listed, approximately 85% are singletons. The sequencing sample was made of peripheral blood. Every receptor here comes from a man between 45 and 60 years old with acute or convalescent COVID-19. The CDR3 runs from the conserved cysteine through the conserved F or W. Each record gives: V gene, clone size, D gene, J gene, CDR3 protein, CDR3 DNA. D genes are given only for firm matches. Not all rows give a size; the values are once, few, many and, for expanded clones, a class.

TRBV9	-	-	TRBJ2-1	CASSVVRGEQFF	TGTGCCAGCAGCGTAGTCCGGGGTGAGCAGTTCTTC
TRBV6-1	-	-	TRBJ2-3	CASSEGGNTDTQYF	TGTGCCAGCAGTGAAGGAGGGAACACAGATACGCAGTATTTT
TRBV9	-	-	TRBJ2-3	CASSVAGWGDTQYF	TGTGCCAGCAGCGTAGCCGGGTGGGGCGATACGCAGTATTTT
TRBV29-1	-	TRBD1	TRBJ2-2	CSVQRGTGNTGELFF	TGCAGCGTTCAGAGGGGGACAGGGAACACCGGGGAGCTGTTTTTT
TRBV6-1	-	-	TRBJ1-5	CASSETQPYQPQHF	TGTGCCAGCAGTGAAACACAGCCCTATCAGCCCCAGCATTTT
TRBV18	-	TRBD1	TRBJ2-2	CASSPRDRRTGELFF	TGTGCCAGCTCACCACGGGACAGAAGAACCGGGGAGCTGTTTTTT
TRBV5-1	-	-	TRBJ2-7	CASSFSQDGHYEQYF	TGCGCCAGCAGCTTTTCACAGGACGGCCACTACGAGCAGTACTTC
TRBV12-3/TRBV12-4	-	TRBD1	TRBJ1-1	CASSRDRVTEAFF	TGTGCCAGCAGTCGGGACAGGGTCACTGAAGCTTTCTTT
TRBV7-2	-	TRBD1	TRBJ2-2	CASPRDRSNTGELFF	TGTGCCAGCCCCCGGGACAGGTCGAACACCGGGGAGCTGTTTTTT
TRBV5-1	-	TRBD1	TRBJ1-5	CASSRTGPYSNQPQHF	TGCGCCAGCAGCAGGACAGGGCCCTATAGCAATCAGCCCCAGCATTTT
TRBV28	-	-	TRBJ1-2	CASSLPGYGYTF	TGTGCCAGCAGTTTACCCGGCTATGGCTACACCTTC
TRBV20-1	few	-	TRBJ2-1	CSASPAEREIYNEQFF	TGCAGTGCTAGTCCAGCGGAAAGGGAGATTTACAATGAGCAGTTCTTC
TRBV5-6	-	TRBD1	TRBJ1-6	CASSHRRDRGLHF	TGTGCCAGCAGCCACCGCCGGGACAGGGGTCTCCACTTT
TRBV28	-	TRBD1	TRBJ2-7	CASSFSAGQVSSYEQYF	TGTGCCAGCAGTTTCTCGGCCGGACAGGTGAGCTCCTACGAGCAGTACTTC
TRBV7-3	-	TRBD1	TRBJ1-2	CASSLSGQGLYGYTF	TGTGCCAGCAGCTTATCGGGACAGGGATTGTATGGCTACACCTTC
TRBV6-4	-	TRBD1	TRBJ1-2	CASTGQGVDRGYTF	TGTGCCAGCACCGGACAGGGGGTTGATCGTGGCTACACCTTC
TRBV2	-	-	TRBJ1-3	CASRSTLGNTIYF	TGTGCCAGCAGATCGACACTCGGAAACACCATATATTTT
TRBV30	-	TRBD1	TRBJ1-1	CAWSPWDRNTEAFF	TGTGCCTGGAGTCCCTGGGACAGGAACACTGAAGCTTTCTTT
TRBV6-1	-	TRBD1	TRBJ1-2	CASSERGPSFHGYTF	TGTGCCAGCAGTGAAAGGGGGCCCAGTTTTCATGGCTACACCTTC
TRBV3-1/TRBV3-2	once	-	TRBJ2-3	CASSQASYPDTQYF	TGTGCCAGCAGCCAAGCCTCCTACCCAGATACGCAGTATTTT
TRBV7-9	-	TRBD1	TRBJ1-2	CASSLKLTGGIYGYTF	TGTGCCAGCAGCTTAAAGTTGACAGGGGGAATCTATGGCTACACCTTC
TRBV13	-	-	TRBJ1-4	CASSLGLRVGLGAAEKLFF	TGTGCCAGCAGCTTAGGCCTTAGAGTGGGATTAGGGGCTGCTGAAAAACTGTTTTTT
TRBV6-5	once	-	TRBJ1-5	CASSRQSNQPQHF	TGTGCCAGCAGTCGACAGAGCAATCAGCCCCAGCATTTT
TRBV19	-	TRBD1	TRBJ1-2	CASSPNRGGYTF	TGTGCCAGTAGTCCAAACAGGGGCGGCTACACCTTC
TRBV5-1	-	-	TRBJ2-5	CASSFAGVRETQYF	TGCGCCAGCAGTTTTGCCGGGGTGAGGGAGACCCAGTACTTC
TRBV29-1	-	-	TRBJ2-7	CSVDKAGTYEQYF	TGCAGCGTTGATAAAGCAGGGACCTACGAGCAGTACTTC
TRBV6-1	-	-	TRBJ1-5	CASSEAGGQPQHF	TGTGCCAGCAGTGAAGCGGGAGGACAGCCCCAGCATTTT
TRBV19	-	TRBD1	TRBJ1-4	CASSLGGGTATNEKLFF	TGTGCCAGTAGTTTAGGAGGGGGCACAGCAACTAATGAAAAACTGTTTTTT
TRBV28	-	-	TRBJ1-5	CASSPLINQPQHF	TGTGCCAGCAGTCCACTGATCAATCAGCCCCAGCATTTT
TRBV24-1	-	TRBD1	TRBJ1-2	CATSETGQGNGYTF	TGTGCCACCAGTGAGACCGGACAGGGGAACGGCTACACCTTC
TRBV7-8	once	-	TRBJ1-3	CASSPVTALSGNTIYF	TGTGCCAGCAGCCCAGTGACAGCCCTCTCTGGAAACACCATATATTTT
TRBV19	-	-	TRBJ2-1	CASSIGAPGLLYNEQFF	TGTGCCAGTAGTATAGGGGCTCCGGGACTGCTTTACAATGAGCAGTTCTTC
TRBV5-1	once	-	TRBJ2-7	CASRWGLETYEQYF	TGCGCCAGCAGGTGGGGACTGGAAACCTACGAGCAGTACTTC
TRBV30	-	TRBD1	TRBJ1-1	CAWSPHKWTGNTEAFF	TGTGCCTGGAGCCCTCACAAATGGACAGGGAACACTGAAGCTTTCTTT
TRBV6-5	-	-	TRBJ1-1	CASAKGVANTEAFF	TGTGCCAGCGCCAAGGGGGTTGCGAACACTGAAGCTTTCTTT
TRBV11-2	-	-	TRBJ2-7	CASSLVQAGYEQYF	TGTGCCAGCAGCTTAGTTCAGGCCGGATACGAGCAGTACTTC
TRBV15	-	TRBD1	TRBJ1-2	CATSSPQGAWDGYTF	TGTGCCACCAGCAGTCCGCAGGGGGCCTGGGATGGCTACACCTTC
TRBV14	once	-	TRBJ1-1	CASSLYLNTEAFF	TGTGCCAGCAGCCTATATTTGAACACTGAAGCTTTCTTT
TRBV12-3/TRBV12-4	-	-	TRBJ2-2	CASSFLGAGELFF	TGTGCCAGCAGTTTTCTAGGCGCCGGGGAGCTGTTTTTT
TRBV6-6	-	TRBD1	TRBJ1-2	CASSQDRGSGYTF	TGTGCCAGCAGCCAGGACAGGGGCAGTGGCTACACCTTC
TRBV5-1	-	TRBD1	TRBJ2-2	CASNRGNTGELFF	TGCGCCAGCAACAGGGGAAACACCGGGGAGCTGTTTTTT
TRBV30	few	-	TRBJ1-3	CAWTRLFSGNTIYF	TGTGCCTGGACTCGACTGTTCTCTGGAAACACCATATATTTT
TRBV7-9	once	-	TRBJ2-1	CASSLGGLWRNEQFF	TGTGCCAGCAGCTTAGGGGGACTCTGGCGCAATGAGCAGTTCTTC
TRBV6-5	-	TRBD1	TRBJ1-1	CASSRTGMNTEAFF	TGTGCCAGCAGTAGGACAGGGATGAACACTGAAGCTTTCTTT
TRBV2	-	-	TRBJ1-4	CASEETVENEKLFF	TGTGCCAGCGAAGAGACAGTAGAAAATGAAAAACTGTTTTTT
TRBV7-9	-	-	TRBJ1-1	CASRRGTEAFF	TGTGCCAGCCGCCGGGGCACTGAAGCTTTCTTT
TRBV5-1	-	TRBD1	TRBJ2-3	CASSFQGGGPDTQYF	TGCGCCAGCAGCTTTCAAGGGGGCGGCCCAGATACGCAGTATTTT
TRBV24-1	once	TRBD1	TRBJ1-5	CATSDSSAGGSGNQPQHF	TGTGCCACCAGTGATTCCTCGGCAGGGGGATCCGGCAATCAGCCCCAGCATTTT
TRBV9	-	-	TRBJ2-2	CASSVAANTGELFF	TGTGCCAGCAGCGTAGCTGCGAACACCGGGGAGCTGTTTTTT
TRBV19	-	TRBD2	TRBJ2-2	CASSATSGLDPGELFF	TGTGCCAGTAGTGCTACTAGCGGGTTGGACCCCGGGGAGCTGTTTTTT
TRBV13	-	-	TRBJ1-1	CASSLVARGNLNTEAFF	TGTGCCAGCAGCTTAGTTGCCAGGGGCAACTTGAACACTGAAGCTTTCTTT
TRBV18	-	-	TRBJ1-1	CASSPLSDSIAEAFF	TGTGCCAGCTCACCACTAAGTGACAGTATTGCAGAAGCTTTCTTT
TRBV27	-	-	TRBJ1-1	CASSHQGNTEAFF	TGTGCCAGCAGTCACCAGGGGAACACTGAAGCTTTCTTT
TRBV5-1	-	-	TRBJ1-2	CASSPGGANYGYTF	TGCGCCAGCAGCCCGGGCGGGGCTAACTATGGCTACACCTTC
TRBV11-2	-	-	TRBJ2-3	CASSYKADFLLSTDTQYF	TGTGCCAGCAGCTACAAGGCTGACTTCTTACTAAGCACAGATACGCAGTATTTT
TRBV5-4	-	TRBD1	TRBJ1-1	CASSSVDRAEAFF	TGTGCCAGCAGCAGCGTGGACAGGGCCGAAGCTTTCTTT
TRBV5-1	-	TRBD1	TRBJ1-2	CASSPRGQGPHYGYTF	TGCGCCAGCAGCCCGAGGGGACAGGGACCCCACTATGGCTACACCTTC
TRBV4-2	-	-	TRBJ2-2	CASSQLTGELFF	TGTGCCAGCAGCCAACTGACCGGGGAGCTGTTTTTT